This TCR beta chain was captured in a study of blood T cell repertoires in COVID-19. Background on the study: The United States, Italy and Spain provided the acute and convalescent COVID-19 samples. PBMCs, B-cell-depleted T cells, or T cells were the source of the cDNA or gDNA that made up the material.

Authors' methods: Estimation of nucleated cell counts was performed using reference gene primer amplification. The table came from immunoSEQ multiplex PCR; TCRdb's copy has only in-frame clones and leaves some out. V, J and clone size are taken as reported in that table, and D and trimming were inferred from the DNA itself. Among 200,000 to 250,000 clones, 80% to 90% were seen once, and the ten largest hold approximately 10%. V lost 0 bases and J lost 5, with 26 bases in between. Germline V gene lookup returns CDR1 SGHRS and CDR2 YFSETQ. The CDR3 runs 20 residues. Sequenced: peripheral blood. This clonotype was obtained from a man aged 50-59 years with active or convalescent COVID-19. The J gene is TRBJ1-4, the V gene TRBV5-1; maybe TRBD1 (6 bases). The CDR3 loop reads CASSLDVAGVRQVANEKLFF. The CDR3 DNA reads TGCGCCAGCAGCTTGGACGTTGCAGGGGTTCGGCAGGTGGCGAATGAAAAACTGTTTTTT.